The 9 T cell receptor beta chains listed next were all sequenced from one sample in a study of blood T cell repertoires in COVID-19. TCRdb's table, derived via immunoSEQ multiplex PCR, lists solely in-frame clones and lacks some. The sample has around 100,000 clones; 80% are singletons. Sequenced input: peripheral blood. The source of these receptors is a man in his 70s with active or convalescent COVID-19.

The CDR3 loop is CASSPHRADEKLFF. CDR3 nucleotide sequence: TGTGCCAGCAGCCCTCACAGGGCCGATGAAAAACTGTTTTTT. This chain links TRBV7-2 with TRBJ1-4, with a possible D match to TRBD1 (6 bases). The germline gives CDR1 SGHTA, CDR2 FQGNSA. V gave up 5 bases and J gave up 6 bases, with 13 bases separating them. The CDR3 has 14 residues.

The J gene is TRBJ1-1, the V gene TRBV15; D not resolved. The V end lost 0 bases, the J end lost 3 bases, and 20 bases lay between the germline ends. Germline assignment: CDR1 LNHNV and CDR2 YYDKDF (reference sequence). The CDR3 totals 18 residues. This CDR3 is CATSRDFSPRGWYTEAFF. The DNA for the CDR3 is TGTGCCACCAGCAGAGATTTCTCCCCGCGAGGTTGGTACACTGAAGCTTTCTTT.

The chain carries TRBV28 and TRBJ2-1, with D possibly matching TRBD2 (5 bases). Trimming shortened V by 8 bases and J by 9 bases, and 14 bases separated the two germline ends. Germline V lookup: CDR1 MDHEN, CDR2 SYDVKM. This CDR3 has 12 amino acids. The CDR3 protein is CASGQVAFEQFF. Written as DNA, the CDR3 is TGTGCCAGCGGGCAGGTAGCGTTTGAGCAGTTCTTC.

The chain combines TRBV24-1 with TRBJ2-3; D possibly corresponds to TRBD1 (7 bases). Germline V gene sequence: CDR1 KGHDR, CDR2 SFDVKD. V gave up 4 bases and J gave up 0 bases, with 19 bases separating them. The CDR3 spans 18 residues. The chain's CDR3 is CATSESGSGGTSTDTQYF. The CDR3 bases are TGTGCCACCAGTGAGTCCGGCTCAGGGGGGACAAGCACAGATACGCAGTATTTT.

CDR3 region: CASSSRPTDRTKAYEQYF. CDR3 nucleotides: TGTGCCAGCAGTTCCCGGCCCACGGACAGAACGAAAGCCTACGAGCAGTACTTC. The chain uses TRBV28 and TRBJ2-7; TRBD1 is a possible D gene (6 bases). This CDR3 comprises 18 residues. V shed 4 bases and J shed 2 bases, with 24 bases lying between them. Per the germline V gene, CDR1 is MDHEN and CDR2 is SYDVKM.

The chain links TRBV24-1 to TRBJ1-1; D not resolved. This CDR3 spans 11 amino acids. V gave up 4 bases and J gave up 7 bases, with 6 bases separating them. Germline CDR1 KGHDR, CDR2 SFDVKD. The CDR3 loop is CATSEGGEAFF. The CDR3 nucleotides read TGTGCCACCAGTGAGGGAGGTGAAGCTTTCTTT.

The chain carries TRBV6-5 and TRBJ1-3, with D perhaps TRBD1 (6 bases). Germline V gene data show CDR1 as MNHEY and CDR2 as SVGAGI. Trimming left V 0 bases short and J 4 bases short, with 10 bases between. CDR3 size: 15 residues. For the CDR3, the DNA is TGTGCCAGCAGTTACTCCGCAGGGGACGGAAACACCATATATTTT. Translating it yields CASSYSAGDGNTIYF.

The chain has TRBV13 and TRBJ2-5; maybe TRBD2 (5 bases). Germline CDR1 and CDR2: PRHDT and FYEKMQ (reference sequence). This CDR3 contains 14 residues. Trimming removed 2 bases at V and 1 base at J, with 8 bases between. The CDR3 DNA follows: TGTGCCAGCAGCTTAAGGACTTTCCAAGAGACCCAGTACTTC. This gives the protein CASSLRTFQETQYF.

The CDR3 here is CASSPDRVGYEQYF. CDR3 sequence (DNA): TGCGCCAGCAGCCCTGACAGGGTTGGTTACGAGCAGTACTTC. The chain links TRBV5-1 to TRBJ2-7; 7 bases are shared with TRBD1. Germline V CDR1 and CDR2: SGHRS, YFSETQ. CDR3 length equals 14 residues. Germline trimming cut 4 bases from V and 4 bases from J; bases unmatched to any gene: 8.